These T cell receptor beta chains were read from a single sample in a study of response to subunit inactivated influenza vaccine. TCRdb re-called the RT-PCR reads through MiXCR, storing one row per CDR3 protein. The data hold under 950,000 distinct CDR3 sequences, with about 20% observed a single time. The sequencing here drew on PBMCs from blood, taken about 5 days after vaccination. These TCRs come from a man aged 50-59 years who received an inactivated influenza vaccine. Each CDR3 is given with its conserved first and last residue. The D gene is left open where the match is weak. Clone size appears in some rows only: once, few, many, or a class for an expanded clone.

V gene,J gene,D gene,clone size,CDR3 protein,CDR3 DNA
TRBV7-9,TRBJ2-1,-,-,CASSSKSTRNEQFF,TGTGCCAGCAGCTCGAAGTCGACTAGGAATGAGCAGTTCTTC
TRBV7-9,TRBJ2-5,-,few,CASSFPLETQYF,TGTGCCAGCAGCTTCCCGTTGGAGACCCAGTACTTC
TRBV6-6,TRBJ2-3,-,-,CASRTYSTDTQYF,TGTGCCAGCAGAACCTATAGCACAGATACGCAGTATTTT
TRBV28,TRBJ2-5,-,few,CASQALQGGIETQYF,TGTGCCAGCCAAGCCCTACAGGGAGGGATAGAGACCCAGTACTTC
TRBV7-9,TRBJ2-3,-,few,CASTKAADTQYF,TGTGCCAGCACCAAGGCCGCAGATACGCAGTATTTT
TRBV12-3/TRBV12-4,TRBJ2-1,TRBD1,many,CASSRDRGRNEQFF,TGTGCCAGCAGCCGGGACAGGGGCAGGAATGAGCAGTTCTTC
TRBV12-3/TRBV12-4,TRBJ2-7,TRBD1,-,CASKKKGQGKYEQYF,TGTGCCAGCAAGAAAAAGGGACAGGGAAAATACGAGCAGTACTTC
TRBV15,TRBJ2-7,-,few,CATSDFSEGRPYEQYF,TGTGCCACCAGCGACTTCAGTGAAGGTAGACCTTACGAGCAGTACTTC
TRBV12-3/TRBV12-4,TRBJ1-1,-,few,CASSPASQLNTEAFF,TGTGCCAGCAGTCCCGCCTCACAGCTGAACACTGAAGCTTTCTTT
TRBV4-2,TRBJ1-1,-,-,CASSLSTGEMNTEAFF,TGTGCCAGCAGCCTTAGCACAGGCGAAATGAACACTGAAGCTTTCTTT
TRBV5-6,TRBJ2-5,TRBD2,few,CASNGLALQTQYF,TGTGCCAGCAACGGACTAGCGTTGCAGACCCAGTACTTC
TRBV3-1,TRBJ1-3,-,-,CASSQPSRTSGNTIYF,TGTGCCAGCAGCCAACCTTCTCGAACCTCTGGAAACACCATATATTTT
TRBV7-8,TRBJ2-7,TRBD1,many,CASRGDSSYEQYF,TGTGCCAGCAGGGGGGACAGCTCCTACGAGCAGTACTTC
TRBV12-3/TRBV12-4,TRBJ2-1,-,many,CASSLAVSDNEQFF,TGTGCCAGCAGCCTTGCGGTGTCGGACAATGAGCAGTTCTTC
TRBV4-3,TRBJ1-2,-,-,CASSQGRASGGYGYTF,TGCGCCAGCAGCCAAGGGAGGGCTTCAGGAGGGTATGGCTACACCTTC
TRBV5-6,TRBJ2-7,-,-,CASSFRRKATYEQYF,TGTGCCAGCAGCTTCCGACGGAAGGCTACCTACGAGCAGTACTTC
TRBV20-1,TRBJ1-6,TRBD1,few,CSARVMDRDNSPLHF,TGCAGTGCTAGAGTTATGGACAGGGATAATTCACCCCTCCACTTT
TRBV2,TRBJ2-3,-,-,CASSEANTGTDTQYF,TGTGCCAGCAGTGAAGCAAACACGGGCACAGATACGCAGTATTTT
TRBV5-1,TRBJ2-7,TRBD1,-,CASSLDGQGVGEQYF,TGCGCCAGCAGCTTGGACGGACAGGGAGTAGGGGAGCAGTACTTC
TRBV4-2,TRBJ2-3,TRBD2,few,CASSQGLAKDTQYF,TGTGCCAGCAGCCAGGGACTAGCAAAAGATACGCAGTATTTT
TRBV7-2,TRBJ2-4,-,few,CASSLSRGGNIQYF,TGTGCCAGCAGCTTAAGCAGAGGGGGAAACATTCAGTACTTC
TRBV12-5,TRBJ2-5,TRBD1,-,CASGSGQGTQYF,TGTGCTAGTGGTTCGGGACAGGGGACCCAGTACTTC
TRBV28,TRBJ1-2,-,many,CASSFRGAFYGYTF,TGTGCCAGCAGTTTTCGGGGGGCCTTTTATGGCTACACCTTC
TRBV5-1,TRBJ1-4,-,few,CASSLTGTSNEKLFF,TGCGCCAGCAGCCTAACCGGGACATCTAATGAAAAACTGTTTTTT
TRBV20-1,TRBJ2-5,TRBD1,few,CSAATGIGQETQYF,TGCAGTGCCGCGACAGGGATCGGGCAAGAGACCCAGTACTTC
TRBV6-5,TRBJ2-1,TRBD2,once,CASSYVGLAGFDEQFF,TGTGCCAGCAGTTACGTAGGACTAGCGGGATTCGATGAGCAGTTCTTC
TRBV6-5,TRBJ2-1,-,few,CASRRDDEQFF,TGTGCCAGCAGGCGGGACGATGAGCAGTTCTTC
TRBV11-3,TRBJ2-1,-,-,CASSASATTNNEQFF,TGTGCCAGCAGCGCCAGCGCTACTACTAACAATGAGCAGTTCTTC
TRBV20-1,TRBJ2-5,-,-,CSAREKGLGETQYF,TGCAGTGCTAGAGAAAAAGGGCTAGGGGAGACCCAGTACTTC
TRBV20-1,TRBJ1-1,-,-,CSARLRNLGGAFF,TGCAGTGCTCGTCTCCGAAACCTCGGGGGAGCTTTCTTT
TRBV20-1,TRBJ2-5,-,-,CSASEPGTPEETQYF,TGCAGTGCTAGTGAACCCGGGACTCCTGAAGAGACCCAGTACTTC
TRBV20-1,TRBJ2-5,-,-,CSADDGETQYF,TGCAGTGCAGATGATGGGGAGACCCAGTACTTC
TRBV20-1,TRBJ2-5,-,-,CSASNTLEQETQYF,TGCAGTGCTAGCAACACTCTGGAACAAGAGACCCAGTACTTC
TRBV29-1,TRBJ1-2,TRBD1,-,CSAADRAKPNYGYTF,TGCAGCGCCGCGGACAGGGCCAAACCTAACTATGGCTACACCTTC
TRBV7-6,TRBJ2-7,-,once,CASSPSVISYEQYF,TGTGCCAGCAGCCCCTCCGTTATCTCCTACGAGCAGTACTTC
TRBV29-1,TRBJ1-1,TRBD1,-,CSVFGQGPTEAFF,TGCAGCGTTTTCGGACAGGGCCCCACTGAAGCTTTCTTT